This T cell receptor beta chain was profiled in a study of OX40 agonist ivuxolimab in advanced cancers. Study overall: Hepatocellular carcinoma, melanoma, renal cell or head and neck cancer was diagnosed in the dose-escalation patients. Study results and caveats: Averaging showed that CD8+ T cells had more expanded clones than CD4+ did.

The CDR3 length is 14 residues. The junction had 7 bases not matched to a gene; V was cut back by 10 bases and J by 1 base. Germline CDR1 reads ENHRY; CDR2 reads SYGVKD. Some clones are missing from TCRdb's copy, which holds only in-frame ones; the method was immunoSEQ multiplex PCR. The sample consists of 50,000 to 75,000 clones, roughly 86% of them appearing once. Remarks on this clone: The antigen remains unidentified.

This TCR came from an adult with an advanced solid tumor such as melanoma, head and neck, liver or kidney cancer. Material: CD4+ or CD8+ T cells sorted from blood, obtained in a trial of the OX40 agonist ivuxolimab. The chain joins TRBV10-3 to TRBJ2-4; 7 bases are a match to TRBD1. CDR3 in amino acids: CATTGESAKNIQYF. The CDR3 coding sequence is TGTGCCACCACAGGGGAGAGTGCCAAAAACATTCAGTACTTC.